Below, 27 T cell receptor beta chains from the same sample are listed, as sequenced in a study of blood T cell repertoires in COVID-19. Method: immunoSEQ multiplex PCR; TCRdb's copy keeps in-frame clones and lacks some. Of more than 300,000 clones listed, around 91% are singletons. Sequenced: peripheral blood. Receptor source: a woman between 18 and 29 years old who had recovered from COVID-19.

The chain has TRBV18 and TRBJ1-1, with TRBD1 matching 7 bases. Trimming at V came to 6 bases and at J to 8 bases, leaving 9 bases not matched to a gene. This CDR3 is 13 amino acids long. CDR1 and CDR2 from the germline V gene are KGHSH and LQKENI. The CDR3 coding sequence is TGTGCCAGCTCGACCGGGACAGAAGGCGAAGCTTTCTTT. Residues: CASSTGTEGEAFF.

This chain uses TRBV30 with TRBJ2-3, with D tentatively TRBD2 (6 bases). With 3 bases removed from V and 1 base from J, the gap between germline ends came to 8 bases. This CDR3 region has 13 residues. CDR1 GTSNPN and CDR2 SVGIG come from the germline V gene (reference sequence). The CDR3 loop is CAWSPSGTDTQYF. CDR3 coding DNA: TGTGCCTGGAGCCCTAGCGGCACAGATACGCAGTATTTT.

This chain connects TRBV7-9 to TRBJ1-4; D remains unclear. This CDR3 spans 14 amino acids. The germline V gene has CDR1 SEHNR and CDR2 FQNEAQ (reference sequence). Trimming removed 5 bases from V and 0 bases from J, with 7 bases in between. The CDR3 nucleotides are TGTGCCAGCAGCCTAATTGCAACTAATGAAAAACTGTTTTTT. Translating gives CASSLIATNEKLFF.

This chain links TRBV5-4 with TRBJ2-3; a weak D match, TRBD2 (5 bases). Germline V gives CDR1 SGHNT, CDR2 YYREEE (reference sequence). V was cut by 2 bases and J by 0 bases, with 7 bases left in between. The CDR3 sequence is 14 residues long. The CDR3 nucleotides are TGTGCCAGCAGCTTAAGGACTAGCACAGATACGCAGTATTTT. Translation: CASSLRTSTDTQYF.

The chain recombines TRBV5-6 with TRBJ2-3; D possibly corresponds to TRBD1 (5 bases). The CDR3 length is 13 residues. Between the trimmed V and J ends, which lost 1 base and 4 bases, there was a span of 7 bases. Germline CDR1 and CDR2: SGHDT and YYEEEE. In DNA form, the CDR3 reads TGTGCCAGCAGCTTGCCCAGGGCAGATACGCAGTATTTT. It is translated as CASSLPRADTQYF.

This clone was counted once. The chain couples TRBV7-8 to TRBJ1-1; the match to TRBD1 covers 7 bases. The germline CDR1 and CDR2 sequences are SGHVS and FQNEAQ. This CDR3 spans 15 amino acids. The ends lost 3 bases at V and 2 bases at J; junction bases unmatched: 6. The CDR3 loop reads CASSFSTGSNTEAFF. The CDR3 bases are TGTGCCAGCAGCTTTTCGACAGGGTCAAACACTGAAGCTTTCTTT. Variable domain in full (rest from reference TRBV7-8 and TRBJ1-1): GAGVSQSPRYKVAKRGQDVALRCDPISGHVSLFWYQQALGQGPEFLTYFQNEAQLDKSGLPSDRFFAERPEGSVSTLKIQRTQQEDSAVYLCASSFSTGSNTEAFFGQGTRLTVV.

The gene calls are TRBV30 and TRBJ2-5; D not resolved. With 3 bases removed from V and 7 bases from J, the gap between germline ends came to 9 bases. The V gene's germline CDR1 is GTSNPN and CDR2 SVGIG (reference sequence). The CDR3 totals 11 residues. CDR3: CAWSLGRTQYF. DNA of the CDR3: TGTGCCTGGAGCCTAGGAAGGACCCAGTACTTC.

This chain connects TRBV24-1 to TRBJ1-5; maybe TRBD1 (5 bases). The CDR3 spans 17 residues. The V end was cut by 4 bases, the J end by 0 bases, with 15 bases between. Looked up from germline, CDR1 is KGHDR and CDR2 is SFDVKD. CDR3 in amino acids: CATSDPRGQNSNQPQHF. The CDR3 DNA reads as TGTGCCACCAGTGACCCGAGAGGACAAAATAGCAATCAGCCCCAGCATTTT.

The rearrangement links TRBV2 to TRBJ2-7; TRBD1 matches at 7 bases. The CDR3 runs to 13 residues. With 6 bases clipped from V and 1 base from J, the junction kept 3 bases outside the gene matches. Per the germline V gene, CDR1 is SNHLY and CDR2 is FYNNEI. The CDR3 is CASRWGQSYEQYV. The DNA for the CDR3 is TGTGCCAGCAGGTGGGGACAGTCCTACGAGCAGTACGTC.

Written as DNA, the CDR3 is TGTGCCAGCAGCTCCGGAGTGTACTACGAGCAGTACGTC. It specifies CASSSGVYYEQYV. The rearrangement links TRBV11-3 to TRBJ2-7, with D hard to call. CDR1 is SGHNT and CDR2 is YENEEA in the germline V gene. The CDR3 loop spans 13 amino acids. The V end was cut by 4 bases, the J end by 3 bases, with 10 bases between.

The chain employs TRBV5-5 and TRBJ2-7; 9 bases agree with TRBD2. From germline, CDR1 is SGHKS and CDR2 YYEKEE (reference sequence). This CDR3 contains 15 residues. With 5 bases clipped from V and 2 bases from J, the junction kept 8 bases outside the gene matches. In DNA, the CDR3 is TGTGCCAGCAGTCGAGCGGGAGGCGGGGCCTACGAGCAGTACGTC. It specifies CASSRAGGGAYEQYV.

V is TRBV7-6 and J is TRBJ2-1; 7 bases map to TRBD1. Germline V gene lookup returns CDR1 SGHVS and CDR2 FNYEAQ. V lost 5 bases, J lost 5 bases, and 9 bases stayed unmatched. This CDR3 has 15 amino acids. The CDR3 protein is CASSPGDSRHNEQFF. The CDR3 region has the DNA TGTGCCAGCAGCCCCGGGGACAGTCGCCACAATGAGCAGTTCTTC.

The chain uses TRBV3-1 (or the pseudogene TRBV3-2) and TRBJ1-2; possible D gene TRBD1, 5 bases. V was cut by 1 base and J by 0 bases, with 15 bases left in between. The CDR3 is 17 amino acids. CDR1 LGHDT and CDR2 YNNKEL come from the germline V gene (reference sequence). The CDR3 DNA reads TGTGCCAGCAGCCAAGGGGTAACTACAGGAACTAACTATGGCTACACCTTC. It codes for CASSQGVTTGTNYGYTF.

The J gene is TRBJ1-1, the V gene TRBV9; the match to TRBD1 covers 9 bases. Germline values: CDR1 SGDLS, CDR2 YYNGEE. Trimming took 4 bases from V and 3 from J; bases not matched to a gene: 4. This CDR3 has 14 residues. In nucleotides, the CDR3 is TGTGCCAGCAGCATCCGACAGGGGGACACTGAAGCTTTCTTT. Translating gives CASSIRQGDTEAFF.

The V call is TRBV5-1, the J call TRBJ2-5; 9 bases map to TRBD2. Germline V gene sequence: CDR1 SGHRS, CDR2 YFSETQ. The CDR3 length is 17 residues. V lost 2 bases to trimming and J lost 5 bases; unmatched junction nucleotides: 13. The CDR3 region has the DNA TGCGCCAGCAGCTTTGGGACTAGCAGCCGGTCGTATGAGACCCAGTACTTC. This encodes CASSFGTSSRSYETQYF. The full variable domain, with the rest looked up from reference TRBV5-1 and TRBJ2-5, is KAGVTQTPRYLIKTRGQQVTLSCSPISGHRSVSWYQQTPGQGLQFLFEYFSETQRNKGNFPGRFSGRQFSNSRSEMNVSTLELGDSALYLCASSFGTSSRSYETQYFGPGTRLLVL.

V is TRBV6-5 and J is TRBJ2-1; tentative D call: TRBD1 (6 bases). This CDR3 contains 15 residues. CDR1 MNHEY and CDR2 SVGAGI come from the germline V gene. Trimming pared 5 bases from V and 9 bases from J, leaving 20 bases between. The CDR3 is CASSPNRVRLREQFF. The CDR3 DNA reads TGTGCCAGCAGTCCGAACAGGGTCCGATTGCGTGAGCAGTTCTTC.

This chain joins TRBV20-1 and TRBJ1-1; D gene ambiguous. CDR1 is DFQATT, CDR2 SNEGSKA, per germline (reference sequence). The CDR3 has 11 residues. CDR3 region: CSAQMNTEAFF. CDR3 DNA sequence: TGCAGCGCACAGATGAACACTGAAGCTTTCTTT.

V usage is TRBV6-2 or TRBV6-3 and J usage is TRBJ2-7, with 8 bases lining up with TRBD2. Germline CDR1 and CDR2: MNHEY and SVGEGT. V trimming: 0 bases; J trimming: 2 bases; junction bases outside the gene matches: 6. There are 16 residues in the CDR3. Here the CDR3 reads CASSYSPSGRAYEQYV. The DNA for the CDR3 is TGTGCCAGCAGTTACTCGCCTAGCGGGCGGGCCTACGAGCAGTACGTC.

The chain combines TRBV7-2 with TRBJ2-1; D is unresolved. Deletions cut 2 bases from V and 0 bases from J, with 8 bases between. CDR3 length: 15 residues. The germline V gene has CDR1 SGHTA and CDR2 FQGNSA. The CDR3 sequence is CASSLRYSSYNEQFF. The CDR3 nucleotides are TGTGCCAGCAGCTTACGGTACAGCTCCTACAATGAGCAGTTCTTC. The full variable domain, completed using reference TRBV7-2 and TRBJ2-1, is GAGVSQSPSNKVTEKGKDVELRCDPISGHTALYWYRQSLGQGLEFLIYFQGNSAPDKSGLPSDRFSAERTGGSVSTLTIQRTQQEDSAVYLCASSLRYSSYNEQFFGPGTRLTVL.

This CDR3 reads CASSQDPNSYNEQFF. CDR3 DNA sequence: TGTGCCAGCAGCCAAGATCCTAACTCCTACAATGAGCAGTTCTTC. The chain employs TRBV3-1 (or the pseudogene TRBV3-2) and TRBJ2-1; D remains unclear. Trimming took off 0 bases at V and 0 bases at J, with 6 bases between the two ends. The CDR3 has 15 amino acids. Per the germline V gene, CDR1 is LGHDT and CDR2 is YNNKEL (reference sequence).

The V call is TRBV24-1, the J call TRBJ1-5; perhaps TRBD1 as D (5 bases). The CDR3 loop spans 15 amino acids. The germline CDR1 and CDR2 sequences are KGHDR and SFDVKD. The ends were cut back, 7 bases at V and 0 bases at J, with 12 bases in the middle. CDR3 bases: TGTGCCACCAGCGGCGGGGGTTATAGCAATCAGCCCCAGCATTTT. Its translation: CATSGGGYSNQPQHF.

Here the CDR3 reads CASTQGSSYNSPLHF. The CDR3 DNA reads TGTGCCAGCACCCAGGGAAGCTCCTATAATTCACCCCTCCACTTT. V usage is TRBV7-2 and J usage is TRBJ1-6, with a tentative D call TRBD1 (5 bases). Germline CDR1 SGHTA, CDR2 FQGNSA. V lost 7 bases, J lost 0 bases, and 10 bases lay in between. This CDR3 spans 15 amino acids.

This clone was picked up one time. The rearrangement uses TRBV7-8 and TRBJ1-2; 11 nucleotides agree with TRBD1. Per the germline V gene, CDR1 is SGHVS and CDR2 is FQNEAQ. The CDR3 spans 14 residues. The J segment lost 7 bases and the V segment lost 5 bases, leaving 6 bases of the junction unmatched. CDR3 loop: CASSRGTGGFGYTF. Here the CDR3 DNA reads TGTGCCAGCAGCCGAGGGACAGGGGGTTTTGGCTACACCTTC.

V usage is TRBV6-5 and J usage is TRBJ2-1, with TRBD2 matching over 16 bases. V lost 5 bases, J lost 10 bases, and 5 bases stayed unmatched. The CDR3 length is 15 residues. Germline V gives CDR1 MNHEY, CDR2 SVGAGI. Here the CDR3 reads CASSRLGLAGGEQFF. Written as DNA, the CDR3 is TGTGCCAGCAGTCGACTGGGACTAGCGGGAGGGGAGCAGTTCTTC.

The chain recombines TRBV2 with TRBJ1-5, with 9 bases aligning to TRBD1. Per germline, CDR1 SNHLY and CDR2 FYNNEI. J was trimmed by 7 bases and V by 4 bases; bases with no gene match: 8. The CDR3 runs to 15 residues. The CDR3 spells CASSGGTGRRQPQHF. DNA for the CDR3: TGTGCCAGCAGTGGAGGGACAGGGAGGAGGCAGCCCCAGCATTTT.

The rearrangement uses TRBV6-4 and TRBJ1-3; D gene unclear. There are 14 residues in the CDR3. V lost 2 bases, J lost 5 bases, and 10 bases lay in between. Germline loops: CDR1 MRHNA, CDR2 SNTAGT. The CDR3 DNA sequence: TGTGCCAGCAGTGACGACTCAAATCGAAACACCATATATTTT. Its protein product is CASSDDSNRNTIYF.

With respect to this clone: Sequence at one end of the junction differs from germline and may be a read error. The chain joins TRBV19 to TRBJ2-1; maybe TRBD2 (5 bases). CDR3 size: 13 residues. Germline V CDR1 and CDR2: LNHDA, SQIVND (reference sequence). CDR3 region: CASSPQSDYRRIF. The CDR3 DNA follows: TGTGCCAGTAGTCCCCAATCAGACTATAGAAGGATCTTC.